A single T cell receptor beta chain is shown here with its context. It lacks a known antigen. No quality values exist for individual bases; no much larger clone is one base distant. The sample is drawn from a study of blood T cell repertoires in COVID-19 (dated by TCRdb to the early 2020s). Regarding the complete study: The collaborator samples originated in the United States, Italy and Spain and spanned the acute and convalescent phases of COVID-19. The prospective study material was composed of cDNA or gDNA derived from T cells, B-cell-depleted T cells, or PBMCs. Where HLA class I and class II types were available, the types were taken from metadata supplied by the sample provider, not from assay-based typing. Nearly every sample came with metadata listing a de-identified subject ID, COVID-19 status, age in years and sex. Subjects who had been exposed to COVID-19, were actively infected with it, or had recovered from it provided the deeply sampled blood TCRbeta repertoires that made up the dataset. The repertoires were released in a freely available public database meant as a resource for research on the immune response to SARS-CoV-2. Samples were obtained from the ongoing ImmuneRACE study (first 160 participants) and from some 1,200 subjects provided by 6 global collaborators.

Another Seattle source contributed samples from volunteer blood donors who had recovered from COVID-19. The collaborating institutions used their own protocols to collect whole blood in K2EDTA tubes. For TCRbeta analysis, collaborators shipped samples as frozen whole blood, isolated PBMCs, or DNA extracted from either of those sample types. TCRbeta CDR3 regions were amplified from genomic DNA using the immunoSEQ Assay, a bias-controlled multiplex PCR. As for the authors' bioinformatics: Within the assay, amplification of reference gene primers was used to estimate how many nucleated cells each sample contained. To quantify the absolute abundance of each unique TCRbeta CDR3 rearrangement, sequence reads were collapsed and filtered. For each sample, productive Simpson clonality was calculated as the square root of Simpson's diversity index across productive rearrangements. TCRdb carries this immuneACCESS record with in-frame sequences only. Its versions omit some clonotypes, under half of them owing to an unresolved V gene in the studies checked, with the rest unexplained. D and trimming were read from the DNA, whereas the V and J calls and clone size are those reported in that table. Within this sample are 150,000 to 200,000 clones, with about 83% of them counted one time only. Approximately 13% of the sample is in the top ten clones.

The research as a whole found: The amount of clinical and demographic metadata varied by source and participant and was provided uncurated.

The V end loses 1 base and the J end loses 4 bases, and a stretch of 16 bases separates them. The cysteine opens and the phenylalanine closes a CDR3 of 16 amino acids. Solely the CDR3 DNA is kept, with 48 bases framed from the first base. The germline V gene encodes CDR1 KGHSH and CDR2 LQKENI. The TCR sequence derives from a man in his 70s who had recovered from COVID-19. The sequencing sample was made of peripheral blood. The chain uses TRBV18 and TRBJ1-1, and the D gene may be TRBD1, 5 bases matching. The CDR3 amino acid sequence is: CASSPLPRVSGTEAFF. In nucleotide form, the sequence is TGTGCCAGCTCACCACTGCCCAGGGTGAGTGGCACTGAAGCTTTCTTT.